Listed here is a single T cell receptor (beta chain). As yet, its antigen is unknown. This specimen belongs to a study of T-cell memory formation after mild COVID-19. The study, taken as a whole, reports: What remained unconfirmed was the SARS-CoV-2 specificity of second-wave clones peaking on day 37.

TCRdb analysed the 5' RACE reads with MiXCR anew, one entry per CDR3 protein. The table records hundreds of thousands of distinct CDR3 sequences, roughly 21% of them present only once. This clonotype originated in an adult woman who had mild COVID-19 (a few samples of this study predate the infection). Cell type and time point are not known. The specimen was PBMCs or a T cell subset sorted from them (not recorded which).

The DNA of the CDR3 is TGTGCCAGCAGCTTAGCCGGGCGGAGGGAGACCCAGTACTTC. Encoded protein: CASSLAGRRETQYF. The rearrangement joins TRBV7-7 to TRBJ2-5, with a tentative D call TRBD2 (5 bases). This CDR3 contains 14 residues. The V gene lost 0 bases and the J gene lost 5 bases, with 10 bases spanning the gap. Germline V gene data show CDR1 as SSHAT and CDR2 as FNYEAQ (reference sequence). Drawing the rest from reference TRBV7-7 and TRBJ2-5, the complete variable domain is GAGVSQSPRYKVTKRGQDVTLRCDPISSHATLYWYQQALGQGPEFLTYFNYEAQPDKSGLPSDRFSAERPEGSISTLTIQRTEQRDSAMYRCASSLAGRRETQYFGPGTRLLVL.